These 20 T cell receptor beta chains originate from one sample sequenced in a study of cytomegalovirus exposure and HLA in healthy donors. PCR amplification relied on 60 Vbeta primers (plus 13 Jbeta primers). This table comes from immunoSEQ multiplex PCR, and its TCRdb copy is limited to in-frame clones, with some not included. Here the sample table reports about 130,000 clones. The material sequenced was PBMCs. The source is a woman aged 40 to 55 in good health and CMV-seropositive.

V is TRBV6-5 and J is TRBJ2-1; 8 bases line up with TRBD2. This CDR3 comprises 15 residues. Germline loops: CDR1 MNHEY, CDR2 SVGAGI. Trimming at V came to 2 bases and at J to 9 bases, leaving 9 bases not matched to a gene. As DNA, the CDR3 is TGTGCCAGCAGTTACAAGTTTCCGGGGACTAGTGAGCAGTTCTTC. Translating it yields CASSYKFPGTSEQFF.

The chain uses TRBV7-8 and TRBJ2-1; 8 bases are a match to TRBD2. Germline values: CDR1 SGHVS, CDR2 FQNEAQ. V lost 1 base to trimming and J lost 7 bases; unmatched junction nucleotides: 9. The CDR3 loop spans 16 amino acids. CDR3 in DNA: TGTGCCAGCAGCTTAGAACGGGAGGGCCGAGGAAATGAGCAGTTCTTC. This gives the protein CASSLEREGRGNEQFF. Full variable domain (rest looked up from reference TRBV7-8 and TRBJ2-1): GAGVSQSPRYKVAKRGQDVALRCDPISGHVSLFWYQQALGQGPEFLTYFQNEAQLDKSGLPSDRFFAERPEGSVSTLKIQRTQQEDSAVYLCASSLEREGRGNEQFFGPGTRLTVL.

The chain recombines TRBV7-2 with TRBJ2-5; 12 positions agree with TRBD2. The DNA matches TRBJ2-7 better at its end, which makes the J call doubtful. The CDR3 is made up of 17 amino acids. Germline loops: CDR1 SGHTA, CDR2 FQGNSA. The CDR3 is CASSLGSSGRGAYEQYF. In nucleotides, the CDR3 is TGTGCCAGCAGCTTAGGCTCTAGCGGGAGGGGAGCCTACGAGCAGTACTTC.

The J gene is TRBJ2-5, the V gene TRBV5-1; D is ambiguous. The J call may be wrong; the DNA end is better matched by TRBJ2-7. Per germline, CDR1 SGHRS and CDR2 YFSETQ. The CDR3 length is 14 residues. CDR3 amino acids: CASSLGPGLVEQYF. In DNA form, the CDR3 reads TGCGCCAGCAGCTTGGGCCCGGGTCTGGTCGAGCAGTACTTC.

The chain links TRBV5-1 to TRBJ2-3; 8 bases are shared with TRBD2. J lost 0 bases, V lost 0 bases, and 3 bases had no gene match. CDR3 length: 16 amino acids. Germline-derived CDR1 and CDR2 are SGHRS and YFSETQ. The CDR3 reads CASSLGAGGSTDTQYF. The CDR3 DNA is TGCGCCAGCAGCTTGGGGGCGGGAGGAAGCACAGATACGCAGTATTTT.

The chain recombines TRBV30 with TRBJ1-2; weak D call: TRBD1 (5 bases). Germline CDR1 GTSNPN, CDR2 SVGIG (reference sequence). The CDR3 is made up of 16 amino acids. Trimming pared 3 bases from V and 7 bases from J, leaving 24 bases between. DNA of the CDR3: TGTGCCTGGAGGAGGTTCGGAACAGGAACTATTAGTGGCTACACCTTC. This translates into CAWRRFGTGTISGYTF.

The rearrangement links TRBV6-5 to TRBJ2-5; 7 bases are shared with TRBD1. The CDR3 sequence is 15 residues long. With V trimmed by 6 bases and J by 1 base, 8 bases remained unmatched. In germline, CDR1 is MNHEY, CDR2 SVGAGI. CDR3 sequence reads: CASSPGTVVQETQYF. The CDR3 DNA reads as TGTGCCAGCAGCCCCGGGACAGTGGTCCAAGAGACCCAGTACTTC.

The chain links TRBV5-4 to TRBJ2-3; 10 bases align to TRBD2. The CDR3 sequence is 17 residues long. With 5 bases clipped from V and 2 bases from J, the junction kept 11 bases outside the gene matches. Looked up from germline, CDR1 is SGHNT and CDR2 is YYREEE (reference sequence). CDR3 nucleotide sequence: TGTGCCAGCAGTCCCCCGGGACTAGCGAGACCCACAGATACGCAGTATTTT. Translating it yields CASSPPGLARPTDTQYF.

The chain couples TRBV28 to TRBJ1-4, with D possibly matching TRBD1 (6 bases). The CDR3 runs 15 residues. Germline V gene data show CDR1 as MDHEN and CDR2 as SYDVKM. Deletions cut 7 bases from V and 9 bases from J, with 21 bases between. Here the CDR3 reads CASTQQSNREQKLFF. As DNA, the CDR3 is TGTGCCAGCACCCAGCAAAGCAACAGGGAACAAAAACTGTTTTTT.

J is TRBJ2-2 and V is TRBV9, with 7 positions matching TRBD2. With V trimmed by 3 bases and J by 4 bases, 9 bases remained unmatched. The CDR3 extends over 16 amino acids. Germline assignment: CDR1 SGDLS and CDR2 YYNGEE. CDR3 in amino acids: CASSGGGTLGTGELFF. The CDR3 nucleotides are TGTGCCAGCAGCGGGGGAGGGACTTTGGGCACCGGGGAGCTGTTTTTT.

The rearrangement joins TRBV25-1 to TRBJ2-7; tentative D call: TRBD2 (6 bases). V was trimmed by 2 bases and J by 7 bases, leaving 18 bases between them. Germline CDR1 reads MGHDK; CDR2 reads SYGVNS. The length of the CDR3 is 15 residues. The CDR3 DNA follows: TGTGCCAGCAGTGAACGACCGGGCCCCGCGGGGGAGCAGTACTTC. It codes for CASSERPGPAGEQYF.

The chain employs TRBV11-2 and TRBJ1-2; 7 bases line up with TRBD1. Per germline, CDR1 SGHAT and CDR2 FQNNGV. V shed 10 bases, J shed 0 bases, and the junction held 11 bases outside the gene matches. The CDR3 runs to 15 residues. The CDR3: CATIRVGTANYGYTF. CDR3 DNA: TGTGCCACCATCCGGGTGGGGACAGCTAACTATGGCTACACCTTC. Drawing the rest from reference TRBV11-2 and TRBJ1-2, the complete variable domain is EAGVAQSPRYKIIEKRQSVAFWCNPISGHATLYWYQQILGQGPKLLIQFQNNGVVDDSQLPKDRFSAERLKGVDSTLKIQPAKLEDSAVYLCATIRVGTANYGYTFGSGTRLTVV.

The CDR3 nucleotides read TGTGCCAGCAGCCCTCGGCGTGAAGCGACTGGAAACACCATATATTTT. Its translation is CASSPRREATGNTIYF. This chain uses TRBV5-6 with TRBJ1-3; D gene unclear. This CDR3 contains 16 residues. V was trimmed by 4 bases and J by 2 bases, leaving 16 bases between them. CDR1 and CDR2 from the germline V gene are SGHDT and YYEEEE.

V and J are TRBV15 and TRBJ2-7, with D perhaps TRBD1 (6 bases). Trimming cost V 5 bases and J 1 base, with 12 bases left between them. Per germline, CDR1 LNHNV and CDR2 YYDKDF (reference sequence). The CDR3 runs to 14 residues. The DNA of the CDR3 is TGTGCCACCAGCTACGCCGGGACATCCTACGAGCAGTACTTC. Amino acid sequence: CATSYAGTSYEQYF.

This chain joins TRBV28 and TRBJ1-2; D remains unclear. CDR1 and CDR2 from the germline V gene are MDHEN and SYDVKM. Trimming removed 3 bases at V and 5 bases at J, with 7 bases between. This CDR3 comprises 12 residues. CDR3 coding DNA: TGTGCCAGCAGTTTTCCAACTTATGGCTACACCTTC. Its translation: CASSFPTYGYTF.

This rearrangement joins TRBV7-3 to TRBJ2-1, with D possibly being TRBD2 (6 bases). Germline loops: CDR1 SGHTA, CDR2 FQGTGA. CDR3 length equals 15 residues. V was clipped by 5 bases and J by 4 bases, with 15 bases between them. CDR3 DNA: TGTGCCAGCAGCATCTCTAGCGTCACATACAATGAGCAGTTCTTC. Translation: CASSISSVTYNEQFF.

The chain recombines TRBV5-6 with TRBJ2-1; TRBD2 agrees at 14 bases. The CDR3 loop spans 16 amino acids. The V segment lost 3 bases and the J segment 7 bases; nucleotides outside the gene matches: 6. In germline, CDR1 is SGHDT, CDR2 YYEEEE. The CDR3 region is CASSYGLAGGENEQFF. The CDR3 DNA reads as TGTGCCAGCAGCTACGGACTAGCGGGAGGAGAGAATGAGCAGTTCTTC.

The chain is built from TRBV11-2 and TRBJ2-3, with a tentative D call TRBD1 (5 bases). Germline V gene lookup returns CDR1 SGHAT and CDR2 FQNNGV. With 0 bases removed from V and 4 bases from J, the gap between germline ends came to 5 bases. The CDR3 length is 13 residues. CDR3 loop: CASSLDRADTQYF. For the CDR3, the DNA is TGTGCCAGCAGCTTAGACAGGGCAGATACGCAGTATTTT.

The chain employs TRBV28 and TRBJ2-7; 8 bases are a match to TRBD1. CDR3 length: 15 residues. The V gene end was trimmed by 5 bases and the J gene end by 0 bases; junction bases not matched to a gene: 6. The germline gives CDR1 MDHEN, CDR2 SYDVKM. The CDR3 protein is CASSVDRGRSYEQYF. The DNA for the CDR3 is TGTGCCAGCAGTGTCGACAGGGGTCGCTCCTACGAGCAGTACTTC.

The CDR3: CASSLSGDRFLTDTQYF. In DNA, the CDR3 is TGTGCCAGCAGTTTATCGGGGGACAGATTCCTCACAGATACGCAGTATTTT. This chain uses TRBV28 with TRBJ2-3; a weak D match, TRBD1 (7 bases). Germline V CDR1 and CDR2: MDHEN, SYDVKM. Between the trimmed V and J ends, which lost 1 base and 2 bases, there was a span of 16 bases. The CDR3 runs 17 residues.